What follows describes a single T cell receptor beta chain. The specificity of this receptor is unknown. It has no much larger one-base neighbor in the sample; base qualities were not kept. The data were obtained in a study of blood T cell repertoires in COVID-19 (dated by TCRdb to the early 2020s). Turning to the overall study: Samples covering the acute and convalescent phases of COVID-19 were provided by collaborators in the United States, Italy and Spain. The sample metadata nearly always contained a de-identified subject ID, COVID-19 status, age in years and sex. The repertoires were released in a freely available public database meant as a resource for research on the immune response to SARS-CoV-2. Where available, HLA class I and class II types were taken from metadata supplied by the sample provider and were not determined by assay-based typing. Samples were obtained from the ongoing ImmuneRACE study (first 160 participants) and from 1,000 to 1,500 subjects provided by 6 global collaborators. Subjects who had been exposed to COVID-19, were actively infected with it, or had recovered from it provided the deeply sampled blood TCRbeta repertoires that made up the dataset. The material from the prospective study consisted of cDNA or gDNA derived from T cells, B-cell-depleted T cells, or PBMCs. Summary of the overall study and its limitations: Clinical and demographic metadata were provided uncurated, with the amount varying by source and participant.

Whole blood was collected in K2EDTA tubes by collaborating institutions according to the institutions' own protocols. For TCRbeta analysis, collaborators shipped samples in one of three forms: frozen whole blood, isolated PBMCs, or DNA extracted from either of those sample types. TCRbeta CDR3 regions were amplified from genomic DNA by means of the immunoSEQ Assay, a bias-controlled multiplex PCR. On the study's bioinformatics: The number of nucleated cells in each sample was estimated from the amplification of reference gene primers within the assay. To quantify the absolute abundance of each unique TCRbeta CDR3 rearrangement, sequence reads were collapsed and filtered. For each sample, productive Simpson clonality was calculated as the square root of Simpson's diversity index over productive rearrangements. TCRdb re-hosts the immuneACCESS table, in-frame sequences only. Its copies lack some clones; in the studies checked, an unresolved V gene accounts for under half of them, and the cause for the rest is not known. The V and J calls and the clone size are those of that table, but D and trimming were determined from the DNA. The sample table records some 78,000 clones; about nine tenths of these occur just once. Roughly 1% of the sample belongs to the ten largest clones.

V is reduced by 0 bases and J by 3 bases, leaving a spacing of 8 bases between them. Spanning cysteine to phenylalanine, the CDR3 consists of 14 amino acids. The DNA shown is the 42-base CDR3, in frame from base 1. The germline V gene (reference sequence) specifies LGHDT as CDR1 and YNNKEL as CDR2. The sequenced sample was peripheral blood. The receptor's source is a woman aged 45-65 years in a cohort sampled during active COVID-19. The chain is assembled from TRBV3-1 (or the pseudogene TRBV3-2) and TRBJ1-2; the D gene remains uncertain. For the CDR3, the sequence is CASSQDDGDYGYTF. The sequence in DNA is TGTGCCAGCAGCCAAGATGACGGGGACTATGGCTACACCTTC.